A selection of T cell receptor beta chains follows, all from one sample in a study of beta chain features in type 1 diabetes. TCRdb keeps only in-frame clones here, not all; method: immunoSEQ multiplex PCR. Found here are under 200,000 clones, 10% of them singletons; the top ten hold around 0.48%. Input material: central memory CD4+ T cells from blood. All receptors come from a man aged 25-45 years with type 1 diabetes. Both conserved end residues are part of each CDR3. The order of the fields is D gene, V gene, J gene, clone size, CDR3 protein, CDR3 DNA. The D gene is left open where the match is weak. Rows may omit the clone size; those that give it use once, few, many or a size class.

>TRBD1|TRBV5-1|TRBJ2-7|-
CASSSGGLYYEQYF
TGCGCCAGCAGCTCAGGGGGCCTCTACTACGAGCAGTACTTC
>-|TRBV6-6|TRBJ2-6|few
CASTRESGANVLTF
TGTGCCAGCACCAGGGAATCCGGGGCCAACGTCCTGACTTTC
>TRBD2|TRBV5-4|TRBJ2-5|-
CASSDPTSGGSETQYF
TGTGCCAGCAGCGACCCTACTAGCGGGGGTTCCGAGACCCAGTACTTC
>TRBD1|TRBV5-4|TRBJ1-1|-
CASSIPGTGQPEAFF
TGTGCCAGCAGCATTCCCGGGACAGGGCAACCTGAAGCTTTCTTT
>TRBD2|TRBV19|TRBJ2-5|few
CASGGRARETQYF
TGTGCCAGCGGAGGGAGGGCCCGGGAGACCCAGTACTTC
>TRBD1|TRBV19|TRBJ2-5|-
CASTTGGHEETQYF
TGTGCCAGTACGACAGGGGGCCATGAAGAGACCCAGTACTTC
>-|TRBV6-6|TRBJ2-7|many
CASTIRGGEQYF
TGTGCCAGCACCATCAGGGGTGGGGAGCAGTACTTC
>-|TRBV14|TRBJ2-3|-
CASSQDQGRGTDTQYF
TGTGCCAGCAGCCAAGATCAGGGCCGAGGCACAGATACGCAGTATTTT
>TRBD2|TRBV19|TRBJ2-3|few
CASRTSGTDTQYF
TGTGCCAGTAGAACTAGCGGCACAGATACGCAGTATTTT
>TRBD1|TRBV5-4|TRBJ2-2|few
CASSFKTGLNTGELFF
TGTGCCAGCAGCTTTAAGACAGGGTTGAACACCGGGGAGCTGTTTTTT
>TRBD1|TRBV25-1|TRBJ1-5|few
CASSDDRGQPQHF
TGTGCCAGCAGTGACGACAGGGGGCAGCCCCAGCATTTT
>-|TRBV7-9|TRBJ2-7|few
CASSMSYEQYF
TGTGCCAGCAGCATGAGTTACGAGCAGTACTTC
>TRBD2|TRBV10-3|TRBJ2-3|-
CAISETSGSGDTQYF
TGTGCCATCAGTGAAACTAGCGGGAGTGGGGATACGCAGTATTTT
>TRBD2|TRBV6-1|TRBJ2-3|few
CASSENGAAGVRDTQYF
TGTGCCAGCAGTGAAAATGGTGCAGCGGGAGTTCGAGATACGCAGTATTTT
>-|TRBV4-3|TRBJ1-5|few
CASSPGVGLNQPQHF
TGCGCCAGCAGCCCGGGGGTAGGGCTGAATCAGCCCCAGCATTTT
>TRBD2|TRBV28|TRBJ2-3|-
CASFPPGAGDHTDTQYF
TGTGCCAGCTTCCCCCCGGGAGCGGGAGACCATACAGATACGCAGTATTTT
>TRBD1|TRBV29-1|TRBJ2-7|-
CSVSSTGFVEQYF
TGCAGCGTTTCTTCGACAGGGTTTGTCGAGCAGTACTTC
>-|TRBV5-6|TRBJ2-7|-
CASSLVMVGGNSYEQYF
TGTGCCAGCAGCTTGGTCATGGTCGGAGGGAACTCCTACGAGCAGTACTTC
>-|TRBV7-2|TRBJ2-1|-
CASSLGPAGKDNEQFF
TGTGCCAGCAGCTTAGGCCCAGCGGGTAAGGACAATGAGCAGTTCTTC
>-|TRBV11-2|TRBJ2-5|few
CASGPLRVKETQYF
TGTGCCAGCGGCCCTCTGCGGGTCAAAGAGACCCAGTACTTC
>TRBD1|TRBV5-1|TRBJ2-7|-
CASSRTQDQGVTYEQYF
TGCGCCAGCAGCCGGACCCAAGACCAGGGGGTCACCTACGAGCAGTACTTC
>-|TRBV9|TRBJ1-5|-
CASSVGSDFRSNQPQHF
TGTGCCAGCAGCGTAGGCTCAGACTTTCGGAGCAATCAGCCCCAGCATTTT
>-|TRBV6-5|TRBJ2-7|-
CASSYSEAAGQYF
TGTGCCAGCAGTTACTCAGAGGCAGCGGGGCAGTACTTC
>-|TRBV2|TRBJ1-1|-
CASSYSREAFF
TGTGCCAGCAGTTACAGCAGGGAAGCTTTCTTT
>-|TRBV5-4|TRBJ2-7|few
CASSIQGTTYEQYF
TGTGCCAGCAGCATCCAGGGAACCACCTACGAGCAGTACTTC
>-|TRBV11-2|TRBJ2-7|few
CASSLQNYYEQYF
TGTGCCAGCAGCTTACAGAACTACTACGAGCAGTACTTC
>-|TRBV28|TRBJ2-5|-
CASSLAGIGRQETQYF
TGTGCCAGCAGTTTGGCGGGGATTGGGCGGCAAGAGACCCAGTACTTC
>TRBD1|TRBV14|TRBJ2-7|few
CASSQVGQGGSYEQYF
TGTGCCAGCAGCCAAGTGGGACAGGGGGGCTCCTACGAGCAGTACTTC
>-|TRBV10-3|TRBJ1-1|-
CAISGRPNTEAFF
TGTGCCATCAGTGGTCGTCCGAACACTGAAGCTTTCTTT
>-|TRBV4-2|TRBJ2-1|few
CASSSMGGTQFF
TGTGCCAGCAGCTCGATGGGCGGGACCCAGTTCTTC
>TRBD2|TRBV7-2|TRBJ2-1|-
CASSLVGSGRNNEQFF
TGTGCCAGCAGCTTAGTGGGTAGCGGGAGGAACAATGAGCAGTTCTTC
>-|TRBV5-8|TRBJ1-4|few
CASSFLLGREKLFF
TGTGCCAGCAGCTTTTTACTCGGTCGGGAAAAACTGTTTTTT
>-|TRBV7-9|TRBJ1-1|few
CASSLGGKAEAFF
TGTGCCAGCAGCTTAGGAGGGAAGGCTGAAGCTTTCTTT
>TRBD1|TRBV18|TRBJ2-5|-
CASSGQGATIQETQYF
TGTGCCAGCTCAGGACAGGGGGCGACGATCCAAGAGACCCAGTACTTC
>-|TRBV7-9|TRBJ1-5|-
CASSRDFNQPQHF
TGTGCCAGCAGCCGGGACTTCAATCAGCCCCAGCATTTT
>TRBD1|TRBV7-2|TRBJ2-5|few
CASSARDRGQETQYF
TGTGCCAGCAGCGCCCGGGACAGGGGCCAAGAGACCCAGTACTTC
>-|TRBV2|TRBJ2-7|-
CASSEESHPDVQQYF
TGTGCCAGCAGTGAAGAATCACACCCCGATGTTCAGCAGTACTTC
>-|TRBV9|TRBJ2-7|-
CASSVEASFPYEQYF
TGTGCCAGCAGCGTGGAAGCTAGTTTTCCCTACGAGCAGTACTTC
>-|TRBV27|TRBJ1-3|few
CASMNLGGSRNTIYF
TGTGCCAGCATGAATTTAGGCGGTTCACGAAACACCATATATTTT
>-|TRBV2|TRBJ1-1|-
CASSGVMNTEAFF
TGTGCCAGCAGTGGAGTTATGAACACTGAAGCTTTCTTT
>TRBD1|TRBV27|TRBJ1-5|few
CASRGQAPQPQHF
TGTGCCAGCAGGGGACAGGCTCCTCAGCCCCAGCATTTT
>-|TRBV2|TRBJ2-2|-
CASKPLAANTGELFF
TGTGCCAGCAAACCTTTAGCGGCGAACACCGGGGAGCTGTTTTTT